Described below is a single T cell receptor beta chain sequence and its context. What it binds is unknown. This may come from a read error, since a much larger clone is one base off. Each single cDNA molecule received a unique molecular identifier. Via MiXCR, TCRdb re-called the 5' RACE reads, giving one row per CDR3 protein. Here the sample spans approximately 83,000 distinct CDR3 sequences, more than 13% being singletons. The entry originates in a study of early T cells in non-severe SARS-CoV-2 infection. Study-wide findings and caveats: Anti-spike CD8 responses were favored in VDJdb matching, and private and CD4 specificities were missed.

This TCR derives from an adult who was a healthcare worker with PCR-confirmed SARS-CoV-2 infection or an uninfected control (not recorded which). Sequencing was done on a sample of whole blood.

Written as DNA, the CDR3 is TGTGTCAGCAGCTCAAAGCCCGACAGGGTAGAAGGCTACACCTTC. Translated: CVSSSKPDRVEGYTF. The chain employs TRBV7-9 and TRBJ1-2, with TRBD1 identical over 7 bases. This CDR3 region has 15 residues. CDR1 is SEHNR, CDR2 FQNEAQ, per germline (reference sequence). Combining the CDR3 with reference TRBV7-9 and TRBJ1-2 gives the whole variable domain DTGVSQNPRHKITKRGQNVTFRCDPISEHNRLYWYRQTLGQGPEFLTYFQNEAQLEKSRLLSDRFSAERPKGSFSTLEIQRTEQGDSAMYLCVSSSKPDRVEGYTFGSGTRLTVV.